This is a list of T cell receptor beta chains from one sample in a study of radiation and T cells in renal cell carcinoma. Some clones are missing from TCRdb's copy, which holds only in-frame ones; the method was immunoSEQ multiplex PCR. The sample holds more than 120,000 clones, approximately 86% seen once. The input for sequencing was blood, taken from a patient whose treatment included radiotherapy and nephrectomy. The receptors derive from a woman between 45 and 65 years old with renal cell carcinoma. Each CDR3 is given with its conserved first and last residue. The D gene is left open where the match is weak. The size of a clone is reported for some rows only, either as once, few or many, or as a class for expanded clones.

abundance,j_gene,len,d_gene,v_gene,CDR3nt,CDR3aa
once,TRBJ2-2,15,TRBD2,TRBV5-1,TGCGCCAGCAGCCCCCGGGACTACGAAACCGGGGAGCTGTTTTTT,CASSPRDYETGELFF
-,TRBJ2-7,14,TRBD1,TRBV30,TGTGCCTGGAGGGCGGGACAGGGGGCCTACGAGCAGTACTTC,CAWRAGQGAYEQYF
-,TRBJ1-1,13,-,TRBV6-5,TGTGCCAGCAGGGAAACGGGGGGCACTGAAGCTTTCTTT,CASRETGGTEAFF
-,TRBJ1-1,15,TRBD1,TRBV19,TGTGCCAGTAGTACTGCCGGGACAGTGAACACTGAAGCTTTCTTT,CASSTAGTVNTEAFF
-,TRBJ1-4,13,-,TRBV7-9,TGTGCCAGCAGCCCCGCCGCAAATGAAAAACTGTTTTTT,CASSPAANEKLFF
-,TRBJ2-6,15,-,TRBV18,TGTGCCAGCTCACCTAGGATGGATGGGGCCAACGTCCTGACTTTC,CASSPRMDGANVLTF
-,TRBJ2-3,16,-,TRBV7-8,TGTGCCAGCAGCTTAGGAAGGCTAGCTATGGCAGATACGCAGTATTTT,CASSLGRLAMADTQYF
-,TRBJ2-7,15,-,TRBV5-4,TGTGCCAGCCGGGGATCCCGGGGGAATCCCTACGAGCAGTACTTC,CASRGSRGNPYEQYF
-,TRBJ1-2,13,-,TRBV6-1,TGTGCCAGCTGGGGCAGGGTTTACTATGGCTACACCTTC,CASWGRVYYGYTF
-,TRBJ1-1,15,TRBD1,TRBV6-5,TGTGCCAGCACTCGGATGGGGACAGGGGGAACTGAAGCTTTCTTT,CASTRMGTGGTEAFF
-,TRBJ1-1,15,-,TRBV2,TGTGCCAGCAGTGCCACGGGGAGGGGAGCCACTGAAGCTTTCTTT,CASSATGRGATEAFF
-,TRBJ1-2,17,-,TRBV18,TGTGCCAGCTCACCTTATGCTACAGGGACCGCGGATGGTGGCTACACCTTC,CASSPYATGTADGGYTF
-,TRBJ2-1,14,TRBD1,TRBV5-4,TGTGCCAGCAGCGAGGGACAGGGAAGGAATGAGCAGTTCTTC,CASSEGQGRNEQFF
-,TRBJ1-5,17,TRBD1,TRBV28,TGTGCCAGCAGCTTCCCGGGACAGTCTTTTAATAGTCAGCCCCAGCATTTT,CASSFPGQSFNSQPQHF
-,TRBJ2-3,12,-,TRBV7-2,TGTGCCAGCAGCTTAGGTCCAGATACGCAGTATTTT,CASSLGPDTQYF
-,TRBJ2-5,14,TRBD2,TRBV7-9,TGTGCCAGCAGCTTAGCGGGAGGGGTAGAGACCCAGTACTTC,CASSLAGGVETQYF
few,TRBJ1-1,15,TRBD1,TRBV4-3,TGCGCCAGCAGCCAAACGGGACAGGGGGGAACTGAAGCTTTCTTT,CASSQTGQGGTEAFF
-,TRBJ2-5,13,TRBD2,TRBV6-1,TGTGCCAGCCGGGGGGGCACGAGGGAGACCCAGTACTTC,CASRGGTRETQYF
-,TRBJ2-5,15,-,TRBV12-5,TGTGCTAGTGGTTGGCCCGTGGACAGTCACGAGACCCAGTACTTC,CASGWPVDSHETQYF
-,TRBJ1-5,13,-,TRBV2,TGTGCCAGCAGCCGAAATAGCAATCAGCCCCAGCATTTT,CASSRNSNQPQHF
once,TRBJ1-5,15,-,TRBV7-2,TGTGCCAGCAGCCTCGATACGGGGGGCAATCAGCCCCAGCATTTT,CASSLDTGGNQPQHF
-,TRBJ2-7,14,-,TRBV7-2,TGTGCCAGCAGCTTTGGGGTAAGCTCCTACGAGCAGTACTTC,CASSFGVSSYEQYF
-,TRBJ1-1,16,-,TRBV5-5,TGTGCCAGCAGCTTGGTTGGGGGGGCTCAGAACACTGAAGCTTTCTTT,CASSLVGGAQNTEAFF
few,TRBJ1-2,11,-,TRBV2,TGTGCCAGCACCGAACTAACTGGCTACACCTTC,CASTELTGYTF
-,TRBJ1-1,14,-,TRBV5-4,TGTGCCAGCAGCCCCGGTGGGACACCTGCTGAAGCTTTCTTT,CASSPGGTPAEAFF
-,TRBJ1-4,15,-,TRBV7-2,TGTGCCAGCAGCTTAGGTCAGGGCTGGGATGAAAAACTGTTTTTT,CASSLGQGWDEKLFF
-,TRBJ1-2,14,-,TRBV6-5,TGTGCCAGCACGACGGCCAGGGCTAACTATGGCTACACCTTC,CASTTARANYGYTF
-,TRBJ2-5,12,TRBD1,TRBV9,TGTGCCAGGGACAGGCGACAAGAGACCCAGTACTTC,CARDRRQETQYF
once,TRBJ2-1,13,-,TRBV5-1,TGCGCCAGCAGCTTTGCCCGGCGGGATGAGCAGTTCTTC,CASSFARRDEQFF
-,TRBJ2-5,16,TRBD2,TRBV19,TGTGCCAGTAGTCCCGGACTAGCGGGGGAAACGGAGACCCAGTACTTC,CASSPGLAGETETQYF
few,TRBJ2-7,11,-,TRBV2,TGTGCCAGCAGTGAGCATTACGAGCAGTACTTC,CASSEHYEQYF
few,TRBJ1-2,13,TRBD1,TRBV7-2,TGTGCCAGCAGCTCGGGACAGTTATATGGCTACACCTTC,CASSSGQLYGYTF
-,TRBJ1-5,15,TRBD1,TRBV28,TGTGCCAGCAGTGGGGGACAGGGGGCAGGTCAGCCCCAGCATTTT,CASSGGQGAGQPQHF